This T cell receptor beta chain was recovered during a study of prognosis after radiotherapy for stage I lung cancer. Trimming cost V 4 bases and J 8 bases, with 9 bases left between them. The V gene's germline CDR1 is MNHEY and CDR2 SMNVEV (reference sequence). CDR3 length equals 12 residues. Amplification of TCR beta CDR3 from genomic DNA used two-round multiplex PCR. With primers specific to each TRBV and TRBJ gene, the first-round PCR was performed. TCRdb re-analysed the multiplex PCR reads in MiXCR, keeping a single row per CDR3 protein. The table has roughly 13,000 distinct CDR3 sequences, about 37% seen once.

V and J are TRBV27 and TRBJ1-5; D is unclear. This receptor was obtained from a donor aged 50 or older with non-small cell lung cancer. Sample: PBMCs, taken before or after stereotactic body radiation therapy (not recorded which). CDR3 sequence reads: CASSSLGEPQHF. CDR3 nucleotide sequence: TGTGCCAGCAGTTCACTCGGGGAGCCCCAGCATTTT.